A selection of T cell receptor beta chains follows, all from one sample in a study of T-cell memory formation after mild COVID-19. TCRdb fed the 5' RACE reads into MiXCR, producing one record per CDR3 protein. The table includes about 470,000 distinct CDR3 sequences, 20% to 25% detected once. Sequenced material: PBMCs or a T cell subset sorted from them (not recorded which). Receptor source: an adult woman who had mild COVID-19 (a few samples of this study predate the infection). Cell type and time point are not known. Each CDR3 is given with its conserved first and last residue. Each record gives: clone size, CDR3 length, V gene, D gene, J gene, CDR3 DNA, CDR3 protein. D genes are given only for firm matches. The size entry is marked missing in some rows and otherwise reads once, few, many or a size class.

clone size: few
CDR3 length: 13
V gene: TRBV5-4
D gene: -
J gene: TRBJ2-1
CDR3 DNA: TGTGCCAGCAGCTTGGATGAGGGTAATGAGCAGTTCTTC
CDR3 protein: CASSLDEGNEQFF

clone size: -
CDR3 length: 13
V gene: TRBV3-1
D gene: -
J gene: TRBJ2-7
CDR3 DNA: TGTGCCAGCAGCCAAGTCCCCACCTACGAGCAGTACTTC
CDR3 protein: CASSQVPTYEQYF

clone size: -
CDR3 length: 14
V gene: TRBV20-1
D gene: -
J gene: TRBJ2-1
CDR3 DNA: TGCAGTGCTGCCCCGGGACCCCGGTACAATGAGCAGTTCTTC
CDR3 protein: CSAAPGPRYNEQFF

clone size: once
CDR3 length: 13
V gene: TRBV7-7
D gene: -
J gene: TRBJ2-2
CDR3 DNA: TGTGCCAGCAGCCCGGGGAGGACCGGGGAGCTGTTTTTT
CDR3 protein: CASSPGRTGELFF

clone size: -
CDR3 length: 15
V gene: TRBV19
D gene: -
J gene: TRBJ1-1
CDR3 DNA: TGTGCCAGTAGTGTGGGGCGACTCCGGAGTGATGACGCTTTCTTT
CDR3 protein: CASSVGRLRSDDAFF

clone size: -
CDR3 length: 16
V gene: TRBV5-1
D gene: TRBD2
J gene: TRBJ2-1
CDR3 DNA: TGCGCCAGCAGCGGGTTAGCGGGGGCCTCCTACAATGAGCAGTTCTTC
CDR3 protein: CASSGLAGASYNEQFF

clone size: -
CDR3 length: 15
V gene: TRBV20-1
D gene: TRBD2
J gene: TRBJ2-2
CDR3 DNA: TGCAGTGCAAGGGGGACTAGCGGGAGCACCGGGGAGCTGTTTTTT
CDR3 protein: CSARGTSGSTGELFF

clone size: few
CDR3 length: 16
V gene: TRBV18
D gene: -
J gene: TRBJ2-3
CDR3 DNA: TGTGCCAGCTCACCAGGCCAGCTTGCTAGCACAGATACGCAGTATTTT
CDR3 protein: CASSPGQLASTDTQYF

clone size: -
CDR3 length: 13
V gene: TRBV11-2
D gene: TRBD1
J gene: TRBJ2-7
CDR3 DNA: TGTGCCAGCAGCTTAGATTACGGGACAGGGCAATACTTC
CDR3 protein: CASSLDYGTGQYF

clone size: -
CDR3 length: 12
V gene: TRBV2
D gene: -
J gene: TRBJ2-7
CDR3 DNA: TGTGCCAGCAGAGAAAGAATCCACGAGCAGTACTTC
CDR3 protein: CASRERIHEQYF

clone size: -
CDR3 length: 11
V gene: TRBV30
D gene: -
J gene: TRBJ2-5
CDR3 DNA: TGTGCCTGGAGTACCGGGTTGGGATGTTACTTC
CDR3 protein: CAWSTGLGCYF

clone size: many
CDR3 length: 16
V gene: TRBV7-2
D gene: TRBD2
J gene: TRBJ2-7
CDR3 DNA: TGTGCCAGCAGCTTGTCTAGCGGGAGGATGCCCTACGAGCAGTACTTC
CDR3 protein: CASSLSSGRMPYEQYF

clone size: few
CDR3 length: 13
V gene: TRBV7-9
D gene: -
J gene: TRBJ2-7
CDR3 DNA: TGTGCCCGACAGACAGGGAGGGTGCACGAGCAGTACTTC
CDR3 protein: CARQTGRVHEQYF

clone size: -
CDR3 length: 14
V gene: TRBV4-1
D gene: -
J gene: TRBJ1-1
CDR3 DNA: TGCGCCAGCAGCCCCCCGGGACAGAACACTGAAGCTTTCTTT
CDR3 protein: CASSPPGQNTEAFF

clone size: once
CDR3 length: 15
V gene: TRBV18
D gene: -
J gene: TRBJ2-1
CDR3 DNA: TGTGCCAGCTCACCACCTATGGGATTCGACAATGAGCAGTTCTTC
CDR3 protein: CASSPPMGFDNEQFF

clone size: once
CDR3 length: 13
V gene: TRBV7-6
D gene: -
J gene: TRBJ2-1
CDR3 DNA: TGTGCCAGCAGCTCCGAAGATTACAATGAGCAGTTCTTC
CDR3 protein: CASSSEDYNEQFF

clone size: few
CDR3 length: 16
V gene: TRBV12-3/TRBV12-4
D gene: -
J gene: TRBJ2-5
CDR3 DNA: TGTGCCAGCATGAAGCTAACCCCCAGGGGAGGAGAGACCCAGTACTTC
CDR3 protein: CASMKLTPRGGETQYF

clone size: -
CDR3 length: 13
V gene: TRBV18
D gene: -
J gene: TRBJ1-1
CDR3 DNA: TGTGCCAGCTCACCACCCGGTCTCACTGAAGCTTTCTTT
CDR3 protein: CASSPPGLTEAFF

clone size: few
CDR3 length: 17
V gene: TRBV4-2
D gene: TRBD2
J gene: TRBJ2-1
CDR3 DNA: TGTGCCAGCAGCCAAGTAGGCGGGAGCCCCCGCGGGGATGAGCAGTTCTTC
CDR3 protein: CASSQVGGSPRGDEQFF

clone size: -
CDR3 length: 14
V gene: TRBV9
D gene: -
J gene: TRBJ1-2
CDR3 DNA: TGTGCCAGCAGCGTAGATCAGGGGCCCTATGGCTACACCTTC
CDR3 protein: CASSVDQGPYGYTF

clone size: -
CDR3 length: 14
V gene: TRBV7-2
D gene: -
J gene: TRBJ2-1
CDR3 DNA: TGTGCCAGCATCTCATCGCCGGGGAACAATGAACAGTTCTTC
CDR3 protein: CASISSPGNNEQFF

clone size: -
CDR3 length: 13
V gene: TRBV7-3
D gene: -
J gene: TRBJ2-5
CDR3 DNA: TGTGCCAGCAGCTCCGGCGAGGGAGGAGCCCAGTACTTC
CDR3 protein: CASSSGEGGAQYF

clone size: -
CDR3 length: 16
V gene: TRBV7-8
D gene: -
J gene: TRBJ1-5
CDR3 DNA: TGTGCCAGCAGCTTAGCGGACAGCACGGGAAGCCAGCCCCAGCATTTT
CDR3 protein: CASSLADSTGSQPQHF

clone size: few
CDR3 length: 12
V gene: TRBV3-1
D gene: -
J gene: TRBJ1-1
CDR3 DNA: TGTGCCAGCAGCCAGGGGACGAGAGGAGCTTTCTTT
CDR3 protein: CASSQGTRGAFF

clone size: -
CDR3 length: 14
V gene: TRBV7-9
D gene: -
J gene: TRBJ1-1
CDR3 DNA: TGTGCCAGCAGCCCTACCGGACAGTACACTGAAGCTTTCTTT
CDR3 protein: CASSPTGQYTEAFF